The entry that follows covers one TCR beta chain sequence. Germline CDR1 and CDR2: SEHNR and FQNEAQ (reference sequence). V dropped 1 base and J dropped 5 bases, with 14 bases sitting between them. The CDR3 covers 15 residues. This entry belongs to a study of control samples from healthy donors and cancer patients. Clones were sequenced by immunoSEQ multiplex PCR, and TCRdb holds only the in-frame ones, with some missing. The sample contains roughly 130,000 clones, around 94% of which appear only once. Sequencing was carried out using PBMCs. The receptor comes from a man aged 60-69 years with colorectal cancer. This rearrangement joins TRBV7-9 to TRBJ1-2; D is unresolved. CDR3 coding DNA: TGTGCCAGCAGCTTAGAGGTTGGCAGGTCGTATGGCTACACCTTC. Translation gives CASSLEVGRSYGYTF. Based on the CDR3 plus reference TRBV7-9 and TRBJ1-2, the full variable domain is DTGVSQNPRHKITKRGQNVTFRCDPISEHNRLYWYRQTLGQGPEFLTYFQNEAQLEKSRLLSDRFSAERPKGSFSTLEIQRTEQGDSAMYLCASSLEVGRSYGYTFGSGTRLTVV.